These T cell receptor beta chains were read from a single sample in a study of T cell responses to AZD1222 COVID-19 vaccine. This table comes from immunoSEQ multiplex PCR, and its TCRdb copy is limited to in-frame clones, with some not included. The sample has 75,000 to 85,000 clones, roughly nine tenths seen once; the top ten hold roughly 3.9%. The sequencing here drew on peripheral blood, taken on day 0 of AZD1222 vaccination. These receptors came from an adult in good health. The CDR3 runs from the conserved cysteine through the conserved F or W. A D gene is named only where the DNA matches it firmly. Clone size is not always given. Where it is, it says once, few, many or a class for expanded clones.

TGTGCCAGCAGTTACGCCTCAAGGACTGAAGCTTTCTTT,CASSYASRTEAFF,TRBJ1-1,TRBV6-5,-,-
TGTGCCAGCAGTTTGGACACTCTAAATGAAGCTTTCTTT,CASSLDTLNEAFF,TRBJ1-1,TRBV12-3/TRBV12-4,-,once
TGTGCCAGCTCACCACTTATGGGCACGGAAGGCGGGGAGCTGTTTTTT,CASSPLMGTEGGELFF,TRBJ2-2,TRBV18,-,-
TGTGCCAGCAGCTTATCGGCTACTAACTATGGCTACACCTTC,CASSLSATNYGYTF,TRBJ1-2,TRBV7-6,-,-
TGTGCCACCAGTGGCTATCACTTCGGGGAGCTGTTTTTT,CATSGYHFGELFF,TRBJ2-2,TRBV24-1,-,-
TGTGCCAGCAGCGTAGCAGCAGGGTTCGACTATGGCTACACCTTC,CASSVAAGFDYGYTF,TRBJ1-2,TRBV9,-,-
TGCAGCGCCCAGGACGGAATGGGACTGATGGAGTTCTTC,CSAQDGMGLMEFF,TRBJ2-1,TRBV29-1,-,-
TGTGCCTCGCATTGGGGGGCGAACACCGGGGAGCTGTTTTTT,CASHWGANTGELFF,TRBJ2-2,TRBV19,-,-
TGTGCCAGCAGCGATACAGGGGTTAACTATGGCTACACCTTC,CASSDTGVNYGYTF,TRBJ1-2,TRBV13,TRBD1,-
TGTGCCAGCAGCACCCCCGGGACTGGTTATTATGGCTACACCTTC,CASSTPGTGYYGYTF,TRBJ1-2,TRBV21-1,-,-
TGCGCCAGCAGCTTGGAGCAAGACACTGAAGCTTTCTTT,CASSLEQDTEAFF,TRBJ1-1,TRBV5-1,-,-
TGTGCCAGCAGCTCGTCAGGGCCCACTGAAGCTTTCTTT,CASSSSGPTEAFF,TRBJ1-1,TRBV7-3,-,-
TGTGCCAGCTCACCACCCGGGGAGGATGAAAAACTGTTTTTT,CASSPPGEDEKLFF,TRBJ1-4,TRBV18,-,-
TGTGCCAGCAGCCCGCGGACAGATAGCTCCTACAATGAGCAGTTCTTC,CASSPRTDSSYNEQFF,TRBJ2-1,TRBV11-2,-,-
TGTGCCAGCCTGCCCACAGGGGACCGGTATGGCTACACCTTC,CASLPTGDRYGYTF,TRBJ1-2,TRBV6-6,TRBD1,-
TGTGCCAGCAGCTTAGCGGTCCGGCAGGGGACGGCTTTCTTT,CASSLAVRQGTAFF,TRBJ1-1,TRBV11-1,-,-
TGTGCCAGCAGTTACTCCAAACAAATCGCTGCGCCTGAAGCTTTCTTT,CASSYSKQIAAPEAFF,TRBJ1-1,TRBV6-2/TRBV6-3,-,-
TGTGCCAGCAAGCCGTGGGGCAGGGGAGGCAATCAGCCCCAGCATTTT,CASKPWGRGGNQPQHF,TRBJ1-5,TRBV27,-,once
TGTGCCAGCAGTGCCTCGACTAGCTCTGGAGCGAGGGAGACCCAGTACTTC,CASSASTSSGARETQYF,TRBJ2-5,TRBV6-4,TRBD2,-
TGTGCCAGCAGTTCATCGACAGCAACAGGGGGACTGAATGAGCAGTTCTTC,CASSSSTATGGLNEQFF,TRBJ2-1,TRBV28,TRBD1,-
TGTGCCAGCAGTTTTAACATGAACACTGAAGCTTTCTTT,CASSFNMNTEAFF,TRBJ1-1,TRBV6-6,-,once
TGTGCCAGCAGCTCCGCCCGGGGGGCTGAGGCTGAAGCTTTCTTT,CASSSARGAEAEAFF,TRBJ1-1,TRBV5-4,-,-
TGTGCCAGCGGATTGAACACTGAAGCTTTCTTT,CASGLNTEAFF,TRBJ1-1,TRBV3-1/TRBV3-2,-,-
TGCGCCAGCAGCGGGACAGGGGGGAGCTATGGCTACACCTTC,CASSGTGGSYGYTF,TRBJ1-2,TRBV5-1,TRBD1,-
TGTGCCTGGCGACTCCGACAGGGCAGGACTGAAGCTTTCTTT,CAWRLRQGRTEAFF,TRBJ1-1,TRBV30,TRBD1,-
TGCAGCGTTGAAAAGGGGGCGCAAGAAAAACTGTTTTTT,CSVEKGAQEKLFF,TRBJ1-4,TRBV29-1,TRBD1,-